The clone carrying this T cell receptor (beta chain) was recorded at least ten times. Its antigen is not identified. Each donor was a healthy Caucasian individual from Russia, aged about 6 to 95. Each sample had at least 6.5 million PBMCs isolated. Combining a sample-barcoded 5' primer with a J-beta primer mix, a second PCR ran for roughly 6 to 12 cycles. Via MiXCR, TCRdb re-called the 5' RACE reads, giving one row per CDR3 protein. The sample yields over 550,000 distinct CDR3 sequences, roughly 30% seen once. This sample was included in a study of blood T cells in healthy people across ages. Study findings and constraints: Researchers deemed the diversity estimates from one million T cells underestimates.

V dropped 4 bases and J dropped 1 base, with 13 bases sitting between them. The germline V gene has CDR1 KGHSH and CDR2 LQKENI. The CDR3 length is 15 residues. This receptor was obtained from a woman over 75 in good health. V and J are TRBV18 and TRBJ2-5; D possibly corresponds to TRBD2 (6 bases). The sequencing sample was made of blood. CDR3 nucleotide sequence: TGTGCCAGCTCACAGGACCAGGGACTCCAAGAGACCCAGTACTTC. Protein sequence: CASSQDQGLQETQYF.